The 18 T cell receptor beta chains given below trace back to one sample, sequenced in a study of T cells after yellow fever vaccination. TCRdb itself ran the 5' RACE reads through MiXCR, one entry per CDR3 protein. The sample includes more than 75,000 distinct CDR3 sequences, roughly 9% of them seen just once. The specimen comprised CD8+ T cells not binding an NS4B(214-222) dextramer, sorted from PBMCs, sampled around 15 days after the first yellow fever vaccination. Every receptor here comes from a man aged 18 to 29 who received the YFV17D yellow fever vaccine.

This clonotype was counted ten times or more. CDR3 in DNA: TGTGCCAGTAGCTTGACTAGCGGGGGGTTTGAGACCCAGTACTTC. This encodes CASSLTSGGFETQYF. The V and J genes are TRBV19 and TRBJ2-5; 13 nucleotides align to TRBD2. Germline CDR1 is LNHDA and CDR2 is SQIVND (reference sequence). The CDR3 consists of 15 residues. V lost 6 bases and J lost 5; bases outside the gene matches: 6.

This clonotype was counted at least ten times. This chain joins TRBV18 and TRBJ2-7; 9 positions agree with TRBD1. Germline-derived CDR1 and CDR2 are KGHSH and LQKENI. This CDR3 has 13 amino acids. Unmatched junction bases numbered 6, after V lost 6 bases and J lost 6 bases. CDR3 sequence: CASSGDREFEQYF. The CDR3 DNA sequence: TGTGCCAGCTCCGGGGACAGGGAGTTCGAGCAGTACTTC.

V is TRBV7-8 and J is TRBJ1-1; possible D gene TRBD1, 6 bases. The CDR3 length is 14 residues. Trimming removed 4 bases from V and 3 bases from J, with 12 bases in between. Germline V gene sequence: CDR1 SGHVS, CDR2 FQNEAQ. The DNA of the CDR3 is TGTGCCAGCAGCTGGGGGACACGGGACACTGAAGCTTTCTTT. Translated: CASSWGTRDTEAFF.

This sequence joins TRBV7-9 and TRBJ1-2; perhaps TRBD1 as D (5 bases). The V gene lost 5 bases and the J gene lost 8 bases, with 15 bases spanning the gap. CDR1 and CDR2 (germline): SEHNR, FQNEAQ (reference sequence). This CDR3 has 13 amino acids. This CDR3 reads CASSPVYDSGYTF. The CDR3 coding sequence is TGTGCCAGCAGCCCGGTATATGACAGCGGCTACACCTTC.

The sample holds a few counts of this clonotype. CDR3 protein: CASSVDWGTGELFF. In DNA, the CDR3 is TGTGCCAGCAGTGTAGACTGGGGGACCGGGGAGCTGTTTTTT. This chain joins TRBV12-3 or TRBV12-4 and TRBJ2-2; D may correspond to TRBD1 or TRBD2 (5 bases each). Trimming removed 5 bases at V and 5 bases at J, with 12 bases between. The CDR3 loop spans 14 amino acids.

The V gene is TRBV19, the J gene TRBJ1-5; D uncertain. Germline assignment: CDR1 LNHDA and CDR2 SQIVND (reference sequence). The CDR3 loop spans 15 amino acids. V lost 3 bases and J 1 base, leaving 10 bases between the germline ends. Here the CDR3 reads CASSIGPGSNQPQHF. The DNA of the CDR3 is TGTGCCAGTAGTATTGGGCCCGGGAGCAATCAGCCCCAGCATTTT.

This clonotype was found many times. The CDR3 here is CARGRGETQYF. The CDR3 nucleotides are TGTGCCAGAGGCAGAGGGGAGACCCAGTACTTC. The V call is TRBV21-1, the J call TRBJ2-5; TRBD2 is the table's D call, not checked against the DNA. TRBV21-1 is a listed pseudogene. The CDR3 runs 11 residues.

This clonotype was picked up many times. The J gene is TRBJ2-3, the V gene TRBV7-2; 8 bases line up with TRBD2. V shed 1 base, J shed 5 bases, and the junction held 8 bases outside the gene matches. This CDR3 contains 16 residues. The germline gives CDR1 SGHTA, CDR2 FQGNSA. In nucleotides, the CDR3 is TGTGCCAGCAGCTTAGAAGCGGGGGTTCCGAGAGATACGCAGTATTTT. Translating it yields CASSLEAGVPRDTQYF. Using reference TRBV7-2 and TRBJ2-3 for the parts outside the CDR3, the full variable domain is GAGVSQSPSNKVTEKGKDVELRCDPISGHTALYWYRQSLGQGLEFLIYFQGNSAPDKSGLPSDRFSAERTGGSVSTLTIQRTQQEDSAVYLCASSLEAGVPRDTQYFGPGTRLTVL.

The V gene is TRBV5-1, the J gene TRBJ1-1, with a weak D call TRBD1 (6 bases). The germline V gene encodes CDR1 SGHRS and CDR2 YFSETQ. The CDR3 runs 12 residues. Trimming removed 1 base at V and 5 bases at J, with 6 bases between. As DNA, the CDR3 is TGCGCCAGCAGCTTGACAGGGACTGAAGCTTTCTTT. Encoded protein: CASSLTGTEAFF.

This clonotype has a count of ten or more. The chain carries TRBV7-9 and TRBJ2-7, with D unclear. The CDR3 is made up of 12 amino acids. Germline assignment: CDR1 SEHNR and CDR2 FQNEAQ (reference sequence). The V and J ends lost 4 bases and 3 bases respectively, with 7 bases between them. The DNA for the CDR3 is TGTGCCAGCAGCTCGAACAGCTACGAGCAGTACGTC. This codes for CASSSNSYEQYV.

This sequence joins TRBV29-1 and TRBJ2-3, with 12 positions matching TRBD2. The CDR3 length is 20 residues. The ends lost 3 bases at V and 0 bases at J; junction bases unmatched: 16. Germline V CDR1 and CDR2: SQVTM, ANQGSEA. In DNA, the CDR3 is TGCAGCGTTGATGCTCCATTACTAGCGGGGGGCCCGATTAGCACAGATACGCAGTATTTT. This codes for CSVDAPLLAGGPISTDTQYF.

This clonotype was detected ten times or more. This sequence joins TRBV4-3 and TRBJ2-7, with 12 nucleotides matching TRBD2. This CDR3 has 17 residues. The V segment lost 0 bases and the J segment 0 bases; nucleotides outside the gene matches: 3. CDR1 is LGHNA, CDR2 YSLEER, per germline. The CDR3 region is CASSQELAGGNSYEQYF. As DNA, the CDR3 is TGCGCCAGCAGCCAAGAACTAGCGGGGGGTAACTCCTACGAGCAGTACTTC.

As DNA, the CDR3 is TGCGCCAGCAGCTTGGTAGACCTAAACACTGAAGCTTTCTTT. Its translation: CASSLVDLNTEAFF. The rearrangement joins TRBV5-1 to TRBJ1-1; the D is unclear. V gave up 0 bases and J gave up 2 bases, with 8 bases separating them. Germline lookup yields CDR1 SGHRS and CDR2 YFSETQ. The CDR3 consists of 14 residues. The whole variable domain, remainder taken from reference TRBV5-1 and TRBJ1-1, is KAGVTQTPRYLIKTRGQQVTLSCSPISGHRSVSWYQQTPGQGLQFLFEYFSETQRNKGNFPGRFSGRQFSNSRSEMNVSTLELGDSALYLCASSLVDLNTEAFFGQGTRLTVV.

This clonotype was observed at least ten times. The V call is TRBV29-1, the J call TRBJ2-1, with 12 bases identical to TRBD2. From germline, CDR1 is SQVTM and CDR2 ANQGSEA. The junction had 9 bases not matched to a gene; V was cut back by 3 bases and J by 3 bases. The CDR3 consists of 17 residues. The CDR3 spells CSVDVASGGASYNEQFF. CDR3 DNA: TGCAGCGTTGATGTCGCTAGCGGGGGGGCAAGCTACAATGAGCAGTTCTTC.

This clonotype was observed many times. J is TRBJ2-7 and V is TRBV27; possible D gene TRBD1, 5 bases. The CDR3 contains 12 residues. The germline V gene encodes CDR1 MNHEY and CDR2 SMNVEV (reference sequence). Trimming left V 3 bases short and J 6 bases short, with 9 bases between. The CDR3 nucleotides read TGTGCCAGCAGTTTCCAGGGCACCGAGCAGTACTTC. Translated, it gives CASSFQGTEQYF.

This clonotype appeared many times. The V gene is TRBV6-4, the J gene TRBJ2-3; the D gene is possibly TRBD2 (6 bases). Per germline, CDR1 MRHNA and CDR2 SNTAGT. With 5 bases removed from V and 7 bases from J, the gap between germline ends came to 16 bases. The CDR3 consists of 14 residues. The CDR3 DNA is TGTGCCAGCAGTTCGACTAGATCGAGGAATACGCAGTATTTT. It yields the protein CASSSTRSRNTQYF.

The rearrangement joins TRBV7-2 to TRBJ2-2; TRBD1 matches at 7 bases. Per germline, CDR1 SGHTA and CDR2 FQGNSA. This CDR3 region has 23 residues. J lost 1 base, V lost 2 bases, and 25 bases had no gene match. The CDR3, as DNA: TGTGCCAGCAGCTTATTTGTTTACGAATATTTGGTAGATCGGACAGGGAACACCGGGGAGCTGTTTTTT. Translated: CASSLFVYEYLVDRTGNTGELFF.

This clonotype was seen repeatedly, ten times or more. The V gene is TRBV12-3 or TRBV12-4, the J gene TRBJ1-4, with TRBD1 as a possible D gene (5 bases). Trimming removed 5 bases from V and 4 bases from J, with 11 bases in between. This CDR3 region has 14 residues. CDR3 protein: CASSRGAFNEKLFF. CDR3 bases: TGTGCCAGCAGTCGCGGGGCCTTTAATGAAAAACTGTTTTTT.